This TCR beta chain was profiled in a study of blood T cell repertoires in COVID-19 (dated by TCRdb to 2018 to 2020). With respect to the entire study: Samples from collaborators originated in the United States, Italy and Spain and spanned both the acute and convalescent phases of COVID-19. Samples came from the ongoing ImmuneRACE study (first 160 participants) plus 1,254 subjects from 6 global collaborators. Where HLA class I and class II types were available, the types were taken from metadata supplied by the sample provider, not from assay-based typing. The dataset comprised deeply sampled blood TCRbeta repertoires from subjects exposed to, actively infected with, or recovered from COVID-19. Nearly every sample came with metadata listing a de-identified subject ID, COVID-19 status, age in years and sex. The prospective study material was composed of cDNA or gDNA derived from T cells, B-cell-depleted T cells, or PBMCs. The repertoires were made available in a free public database intended to serve as a resource for research on the immune response to SARS-CoV-2. The investigation overall reported the following: The amount of clinical and demographic metadata varied by source and participant and was provided uncurated.

TCRbeta CDR3 regions were amplified from genomic DNA using the immunoSEQ Assay, a bias-controlled multiplex PCR. The authors processed their data as follows. The number of nucleated cells in each sample was estimated from the amplification of reference gene primers within the assay. To quantify the absolute abundance of each unique TCRbeta CDR3 rearrangement, sequence reads were collapsed and filtered. For each sample, productive Simpson clonality was calculated as the square root of Simpson's diversity index over productive rearrangements. TCRdb stores this immuneACCESS table with in-frame sequences only. Part of the clones is absent; in the studies checked, under half of the shortfall reflects unresolved V genes, and no reason is known for the rest. The V and J calls and clone size are taken from that table; D and trimming were inferred from the DNA. This sample has 250,000 to 350,000 clones in its table, and about 87% of those were observed once. Approximately 8.1% of the sample comes from the top ten.

V lost 7 bases and J lost 1 base; the stretch between them is 14 bases long. The germline V gene supplies CDR1 MNHEY and CDR2 SVGEGT. The CDR3 numbers 15 residues from cysteine through phenylalanine. Just the 45-base CDR3 DNA is kept, in frame starting at base 1. Samples from volunteer blood donors who had recovered from COVID-19 were contributed by a second Seattle source. Whole blood was collected in K2EDTA tubes by collaborating institutions according to the institutions' own protocols. For TCRbeta analysis, collaborator samples were shipped as frozen whole blood, as isolated PBMCs, or as DNA extracted from either sample type. With regard to this clone: Its antigen is not yet known. No much larger clone exists at a distance of one base, and base qualities are not known.

Specimen: peripheral blood. The rearranged chain carries TRBV6-2 or TRBV6-3 and TRBJ2-4, with the D gene call left open. The sequence was obtained from a woman between 45 and 65 years old who had recovered from COVID-19. The CDR3 loop reads CASTPMGTAKNIQYF. The DNA sequence reads TGTGCCAGCACCCCGATGGGCACGGCCAAAAACATTCAGTACTTC.